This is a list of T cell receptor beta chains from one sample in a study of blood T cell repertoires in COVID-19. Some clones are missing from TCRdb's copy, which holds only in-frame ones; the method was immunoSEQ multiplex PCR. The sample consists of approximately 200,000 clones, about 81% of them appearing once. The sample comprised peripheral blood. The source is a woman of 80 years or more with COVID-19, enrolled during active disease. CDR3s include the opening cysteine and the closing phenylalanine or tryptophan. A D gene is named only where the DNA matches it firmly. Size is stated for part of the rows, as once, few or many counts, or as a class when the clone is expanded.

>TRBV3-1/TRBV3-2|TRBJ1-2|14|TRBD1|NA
CASSRGQENYGYTF
TGTGCCAGCAGCCGGGGACAGGAGAACTATGGCTACACCTTC
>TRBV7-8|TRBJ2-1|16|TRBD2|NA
CASSSDQGLAGEEQFF
TGTGCCAGCAGCTCAGACCAGGGACTAGCGGGAGAAGAGCAGTTCTTC
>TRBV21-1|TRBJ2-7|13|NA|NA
CASSTPGSYEQYF
TGTGCCAGCAGCACGCCGGGGTCCTACGAGCAGTACTTC
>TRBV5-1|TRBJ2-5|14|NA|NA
CASSLAGGGETQYF
TGCGCCAGCAGCTTGGCCGGGGGTGGGGAGACCCAGTACTTC
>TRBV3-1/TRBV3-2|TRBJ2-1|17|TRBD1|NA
CASSQGPGTGAYNEQFF
TGTGCCAGCAGCCAAGGCCCCGGGACAGGGGCCTACAATGAGCAGTTCTTC
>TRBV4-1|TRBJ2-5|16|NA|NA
CASSRTGFPVQETQYF
TGCGCCAGCAGCCGCACAGGCTTTCCGGTCCAAGAGACCCAGTACTTC
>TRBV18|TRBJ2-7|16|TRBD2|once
CASSPLGAGDSYEQYF
TGTGCCAGCTCACCCCTCGGGGCGGGAGATTCCTACGAGCAGTACTTC
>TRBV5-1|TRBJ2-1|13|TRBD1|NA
CASSYDRANEQFF
TGCGCCAGCAGCTATGACAGGGCGAATGAGCAGTTCTTC
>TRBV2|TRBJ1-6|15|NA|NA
CASRDGEGVISPLHF
TGTGCCAGCAGGGACGGAGAGGGGGTCATATCACCCCTCCACTTT
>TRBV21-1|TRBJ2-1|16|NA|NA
CARPLGVGGRYNEQFF
TGTGCCAGGCCTCTCGGGGTGGGGGGTCGCTACAATGAGCAGTTCTTC
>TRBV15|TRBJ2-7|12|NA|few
CATSTTGTEQYF
TGTGCCACCAGCACTACAGGGACCGAGCAGTACTTC
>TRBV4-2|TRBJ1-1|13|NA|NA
CASSQESDTEAFF
TGTGCCAGCAGCCAAGAATCCGACACTGAAGCTTTCTTT
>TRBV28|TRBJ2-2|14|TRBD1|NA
CASSIKQGRRELFF
TGTGCCAGCAGTATCAAACAGGGGCGGAGGGAGCTGTTTTTT
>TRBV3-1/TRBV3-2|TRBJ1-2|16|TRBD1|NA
CASSPRARQGIYGYTF
TGTGCCAGCAGCCCGCGGGCAAGACAGGGTATCTATGGCTACACCTTC
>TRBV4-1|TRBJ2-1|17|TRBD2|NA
CASSLGVSGRRYNEQFF
TGCGCCAGCAGCCTAGGCGTTAGCGGGAGAAGATACAATGAGCAGTTCTTC
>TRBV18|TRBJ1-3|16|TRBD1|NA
CASSQETGSSGNTIYF
TGTGCCAGCTCACAAGAGACAGGGAGCTCTGGAAACACCATATATTTT
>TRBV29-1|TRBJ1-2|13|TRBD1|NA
CSVEGTGLDGYTF
TGCAGCGTTGAAGGGACAGGGCTTGATGGCTACACCTTC
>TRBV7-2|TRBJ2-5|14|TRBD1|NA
CASSQQGARETQYF
TGTGCCAGCAGCCAACAGGGGGCACGAGAGACCCAGTACTTC
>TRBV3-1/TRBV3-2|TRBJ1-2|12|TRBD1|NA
CASSLPGQGCTF
TGTGCCAGCAGTCTTCCGGGACAGGGGTGCACCTTC
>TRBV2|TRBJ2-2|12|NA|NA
CALGEDTGELFF
TGTGCCCTGGGGGAGGACACCGGGGAGCTGTTTTTT
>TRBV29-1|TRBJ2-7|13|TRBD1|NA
CSVARQGTYEQYF
TGCAGCGTCGCCAGACAGGGAACCTACGAGCAGTACTTC
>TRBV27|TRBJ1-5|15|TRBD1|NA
CASSLLGDRGQPQHF
TGTGCCAGCAGTTTATTAGGGGACAGGGGTCAGCCCCAGCATTTT
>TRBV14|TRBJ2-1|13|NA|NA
CASSQYSGNEQFF
TGTGCCAGCAGCCAATATTCGGGTAATGAGCAGTTCTTC
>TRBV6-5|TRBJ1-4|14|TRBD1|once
CASKPGQGNEKLFF
TGTGCCAGCAAACCGGGACAGGGTAATGAAAAACTGTTTTTT
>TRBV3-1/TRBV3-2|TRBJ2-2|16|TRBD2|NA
CASSQGLAANTGELFF
TGTGCCAGCAGCCAGGGACTAGCGGCGAACACCGGGGAGCTGTTTTTT
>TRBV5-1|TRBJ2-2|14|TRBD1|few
CASYRGLKAGELFF
TGCGCCAGTTACAGGGGGCTTAAAGCCGGGGAGCTGTTTTTT
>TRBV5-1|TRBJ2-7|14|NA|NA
CASSLTVLSDEQYF
TGCGCCAGCAGCTTAACTGTCCTATCCGACGAGCAGTACTTC
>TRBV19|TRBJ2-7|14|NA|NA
CASTSMGDAYEQYF
TGTGCCAGTACCTCAATGGGCGACGCCTACGAGCAGTACTTC
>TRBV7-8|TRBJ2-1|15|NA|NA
CASSLVRARYNEQFF
TGTGCCAGCAGCTTAGTACGAGCGCGCTACAATGAGCAGTTCTTC
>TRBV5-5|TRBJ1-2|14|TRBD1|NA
CASRSTGSNYGYTF
TGTGCCAGCAGGTCGACAGGGTCTAACTATGGCTACACCTTC
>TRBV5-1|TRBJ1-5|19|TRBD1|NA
CASSHPSWDRDGINQPQHF
TGCGCCAGCAGCCATCCTTCCTGGGACAGGGATGGTATCAATCAGCCCCAGCATTTT
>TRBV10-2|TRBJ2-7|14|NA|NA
CASREVTTSYEQYF
TGCGCCAGCAGGGAGGTTACCACTTCCTACGAGCAGTACTTC
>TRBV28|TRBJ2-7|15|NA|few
CASSLGAGITYEQYF
TGTGCCAGCAGTTTAGGGGCAGGGATTACCTACGAGCAGTACTTC
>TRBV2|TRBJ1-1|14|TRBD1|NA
CASSWTGSNTEAFF
TGTGCCAGCAGTTGGACAGGGTCGAACACTGAAGCTTTCTTT
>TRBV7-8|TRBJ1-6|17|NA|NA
CASSLDPTVEPNSPLHF
TGTGCCAGCAGCTTAGACCCGACAGTCGAACCTAATTCACCCCTCCACTTT
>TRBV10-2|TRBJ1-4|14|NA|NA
CASSSGQLNEKLFF
TGCGCCAGCAGCTCAGGACAGCTTAATGAAAAACTGTTTTTT
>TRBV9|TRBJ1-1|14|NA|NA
CASSAGVASTEAFF
TGTGCCAGCAGCGCAGGGGTAGCGAGCACTGAAGCTTTCTTT
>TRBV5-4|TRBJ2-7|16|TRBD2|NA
CASSLGKAGELYEQYF
TGTGCCAGCAGCTTGGGGAAAGCGGGGGAACTCTACGAGCAGTACTTC
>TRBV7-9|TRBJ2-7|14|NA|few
CASSFIRDNYEQYF
TGTGCCAGCAGCTTTATTAGGGACAACTACGAGCAGTACTTC
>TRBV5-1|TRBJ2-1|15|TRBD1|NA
CASSLRTGDGHEQFF
TGCGCCAGCAGCTTAAGGACAGGGGACGGGCATGAGCAGTTCTTC
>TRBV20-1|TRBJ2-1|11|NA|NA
CSARSGDEQFF
TGCAGTGCTAGATCGGGAGATGAGCAGTTCTTC
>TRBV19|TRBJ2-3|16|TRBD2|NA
CASSPRLAGGTDTQYF
TGTGCCAGTAGTCCACGACTAGCGGGGGGCACAGATACGCAGTATTTT
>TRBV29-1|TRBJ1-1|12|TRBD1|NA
CSALRDRGEAFF
TGCAGCGCCCTCCGGGACAGGGGGGAAGCTTTCTTT
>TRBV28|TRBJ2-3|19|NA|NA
CASSPGRRRQRISTDTQYF
TGTGCCAGCAGTCCAGGCCGTCGTCGGCAGAGAATTAGCACAGATACGCAGTATTTT
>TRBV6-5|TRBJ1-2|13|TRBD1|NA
CASTQPTGGGYTF
TGTGCCAGCACCCAACCGACAGGGGGAGGCTACACCTTC